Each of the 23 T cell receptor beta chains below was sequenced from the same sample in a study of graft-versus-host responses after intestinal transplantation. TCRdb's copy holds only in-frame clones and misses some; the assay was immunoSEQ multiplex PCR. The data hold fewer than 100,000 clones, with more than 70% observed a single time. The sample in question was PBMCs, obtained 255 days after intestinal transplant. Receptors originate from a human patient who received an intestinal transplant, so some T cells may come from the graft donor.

The chain's CDR3 is CASSEVTGLGYTF. CDR3 nucleotide sequence: TGTGCCAGCAGTGAAGTGACAGGCCTGGGCTACACCTTC. The chain carries TRBV2 and TRBJ1-2, with D tentatively TRBD1 (6 bases). The V end lost 1 base, the J end lost 8 bases, and 11 bases lay between the germline ends. This CDR3 has 13 residues. Germline V lookup: CDR1 SNHLY, CDR2 FYNNEI. The full variable domain, its missing parts supplied by reference TRBV2 and TRBJ1-2, is EPEVTQTPSHQVTQMGQEVILRCVPISNHLYFYWYRQILGQKVEFLVSFYNNEISEKSEIFDDQFSVERPDGSNFTLKIRSTKLEDSAMYFCASSEVTGLGYTFGSGTRLTVV.

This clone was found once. CDR3 sequence: CASSQEQANEQFF. Here the CDR3 DNA reads TGCGCCAGCAGCCAAGAACAGGCGAATGAGCAGTTCTTC. This chain connects TRBV4-3 to TRBJ2-1, with D tentatively TRBD1 (5 bases). The CDR3 extends over 13 amino acids. Trimming pared 0 bases from V and 7 bases from J, leaving 7 bases between. Germline V gene lookup returns CDR1 LGHNA and CDR2 YSLEER.

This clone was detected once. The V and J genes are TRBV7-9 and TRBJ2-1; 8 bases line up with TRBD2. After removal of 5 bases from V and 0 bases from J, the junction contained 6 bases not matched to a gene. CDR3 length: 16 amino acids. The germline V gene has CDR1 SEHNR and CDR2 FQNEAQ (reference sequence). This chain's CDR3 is CASSRQRGSSYNEQFF. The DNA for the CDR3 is TGTGCCAGCAGCCGCCAGCGGGGGAGCTCCTACAATGAGCAGTTCTTC.

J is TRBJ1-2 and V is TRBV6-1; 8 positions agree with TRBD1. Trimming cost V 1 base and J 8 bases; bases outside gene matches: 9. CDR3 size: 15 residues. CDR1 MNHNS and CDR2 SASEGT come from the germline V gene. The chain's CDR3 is CASSEGPAGGGGYTF. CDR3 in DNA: TGTGCCAGCAGTGAAGGCCCAGCAGGGGGCGGAGGCTACACCTTC.

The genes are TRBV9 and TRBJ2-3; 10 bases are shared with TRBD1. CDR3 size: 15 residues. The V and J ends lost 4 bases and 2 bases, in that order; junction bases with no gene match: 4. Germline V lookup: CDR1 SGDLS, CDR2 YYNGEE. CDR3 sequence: CASSSGTGVTDTQYF. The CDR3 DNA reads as TGTGCCAGCAGCTCCGGGACAGGGGTCACAGATACGCAGTATTTT.

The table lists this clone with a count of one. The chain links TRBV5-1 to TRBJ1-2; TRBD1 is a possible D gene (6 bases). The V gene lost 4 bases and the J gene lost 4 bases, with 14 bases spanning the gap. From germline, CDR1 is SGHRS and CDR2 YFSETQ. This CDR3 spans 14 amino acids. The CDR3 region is CASSPPDRGYGYTF. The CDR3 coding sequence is TGCGCCAGCAGCCCCCCGGACAGAGGCTATGGCTACACCTTC.

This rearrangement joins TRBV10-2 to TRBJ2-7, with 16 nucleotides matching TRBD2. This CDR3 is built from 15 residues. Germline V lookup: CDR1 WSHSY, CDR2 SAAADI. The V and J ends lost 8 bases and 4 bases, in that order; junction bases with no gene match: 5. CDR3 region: CASGGTSGRGYEQYF. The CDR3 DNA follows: TGCGCCAGCGGGGGGACTAGCGGGAGGGGATACGAGCAGTACTTC.

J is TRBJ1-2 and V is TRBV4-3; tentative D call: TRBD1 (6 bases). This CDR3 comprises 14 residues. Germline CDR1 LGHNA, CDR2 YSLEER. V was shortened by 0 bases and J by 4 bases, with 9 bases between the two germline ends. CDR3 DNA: TGCGCCAGCAGCCAAGAAGGGGGAGGCTATGGCTACACCTTC. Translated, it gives CASSQEGGGYGYTF.

CDR3 coding DNA: TGTGCCAGCAGTCAACCCTACGAGCAGTACGTC. It yields the protein CASSQPYEQYV. The chain employs TRBV14 and TRBJ2-7, with D hard to call. Germline CDR1 and CDR2: SGHDN and FVKESK. The CDR3 runs 11 residues. Trimming removed 6 bases at V and 2 bases at J, with 5 bases between.

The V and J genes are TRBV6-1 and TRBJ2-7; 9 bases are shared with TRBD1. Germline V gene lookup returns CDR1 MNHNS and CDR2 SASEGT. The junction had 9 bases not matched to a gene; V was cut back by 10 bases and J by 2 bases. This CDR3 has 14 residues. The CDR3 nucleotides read TGTGCCACCTCCTGGACAGGGGACCCCTACGAGCAGTACGTC. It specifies CATSWTGDPYEQYV.

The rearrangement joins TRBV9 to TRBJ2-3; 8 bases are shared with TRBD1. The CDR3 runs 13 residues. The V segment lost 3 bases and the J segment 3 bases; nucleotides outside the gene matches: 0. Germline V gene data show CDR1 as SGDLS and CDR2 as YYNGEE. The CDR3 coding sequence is TGTGCCAGCAGCGACAGGGGGACAGATACGCAGTATTTT. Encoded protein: CASSDRGTDTQYF.

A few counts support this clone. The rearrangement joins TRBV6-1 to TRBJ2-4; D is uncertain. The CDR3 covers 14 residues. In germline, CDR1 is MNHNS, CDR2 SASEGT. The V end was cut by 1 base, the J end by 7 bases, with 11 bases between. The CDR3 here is CASSEDLYGNIQYF. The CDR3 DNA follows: TGTGCCAGCAGTGAAGATTTATATGGGAACATTCAGTACTTC.

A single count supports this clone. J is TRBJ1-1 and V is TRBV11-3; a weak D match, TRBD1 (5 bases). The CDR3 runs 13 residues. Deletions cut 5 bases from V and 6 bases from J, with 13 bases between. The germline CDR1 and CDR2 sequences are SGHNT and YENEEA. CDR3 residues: CASSLTRGSEAFF. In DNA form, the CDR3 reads TGTGCCAGCAGCCTTACACGGGGGTCTGAAGCTTTCTTT.

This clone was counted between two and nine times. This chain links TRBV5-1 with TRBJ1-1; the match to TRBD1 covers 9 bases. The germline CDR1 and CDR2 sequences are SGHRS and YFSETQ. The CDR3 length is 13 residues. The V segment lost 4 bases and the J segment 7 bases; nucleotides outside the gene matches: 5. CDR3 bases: TGCGCCAGCAGCAGGACAGGGGCAAGTGAAGCTTTCTTT. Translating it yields CASSRTGASEAFF.

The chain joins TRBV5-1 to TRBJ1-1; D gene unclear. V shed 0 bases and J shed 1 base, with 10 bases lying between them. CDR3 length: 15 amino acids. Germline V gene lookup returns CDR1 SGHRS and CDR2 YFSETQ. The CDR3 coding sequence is TGCGCCAGCAGCTTGGGCTATAACTCGAACACTGAAGCTTTCTTT. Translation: CASSLGYNSNTEAFF.

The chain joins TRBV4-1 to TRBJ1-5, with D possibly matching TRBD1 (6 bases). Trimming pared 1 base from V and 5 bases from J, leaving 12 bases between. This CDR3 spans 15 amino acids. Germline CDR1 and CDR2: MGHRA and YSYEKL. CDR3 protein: CASSQGQAPYQPQHF. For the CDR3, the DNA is TGCGCCAGCAGCCAAGGACAGGCCCCTTATCAGCCCCAGCATTTT.

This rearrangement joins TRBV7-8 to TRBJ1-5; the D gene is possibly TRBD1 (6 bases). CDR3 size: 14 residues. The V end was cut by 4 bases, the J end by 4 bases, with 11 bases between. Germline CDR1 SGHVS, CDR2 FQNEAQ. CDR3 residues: CASSSEQGNQPQHF. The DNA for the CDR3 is TGTGCCAGCAGCTCGGAACAGGGAAATCAGCCCCAGCATTTT.

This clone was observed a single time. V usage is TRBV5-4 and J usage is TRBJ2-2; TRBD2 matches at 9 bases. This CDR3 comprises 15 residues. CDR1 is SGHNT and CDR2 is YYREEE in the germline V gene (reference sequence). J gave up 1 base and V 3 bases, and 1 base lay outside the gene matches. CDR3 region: CASSWTSVNTGELFF. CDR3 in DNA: TGTGCCAGCAGCTGGACTAGCGTGAACACCGGGGAGCTGTTTTTT. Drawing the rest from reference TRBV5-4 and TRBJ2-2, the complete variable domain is ETGVTQSPTHLIKTRGQQVTLRCSSQSGHNTVSWYQQALGQGPQFIFQYYREEENGRGNFPPRFSGLQFPNYSSELNVNALELDDSALYLCASSWTSVNTGELFFGEGSRLTVL.

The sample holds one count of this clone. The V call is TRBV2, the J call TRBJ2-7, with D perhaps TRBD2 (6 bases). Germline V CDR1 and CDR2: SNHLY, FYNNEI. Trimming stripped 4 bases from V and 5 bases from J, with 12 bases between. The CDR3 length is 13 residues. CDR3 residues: CASSGGVVDEQYF. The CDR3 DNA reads TGTGCCAGCAGTGGGGGGGTAGTCGACGAGCAGTACTTC. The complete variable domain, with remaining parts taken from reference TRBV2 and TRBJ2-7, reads EPEVTQTPSHQVTQMGQEVILRCVPISNHLYFYWYRQILGQKVEFLVSFYNNEISEKSEIFDDQFSVERPDGSNFTLKIRSTKLEDSAMYFCASSGGVVDEQYFGPGTRLTVT.

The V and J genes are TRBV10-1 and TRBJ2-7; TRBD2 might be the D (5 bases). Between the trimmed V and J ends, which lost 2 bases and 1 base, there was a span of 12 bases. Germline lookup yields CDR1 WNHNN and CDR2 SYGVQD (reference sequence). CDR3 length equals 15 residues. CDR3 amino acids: CASSENVGVSYEQYF. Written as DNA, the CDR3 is TGCGCCAGCAGTGAGAATGTGGGAGTATCCTACGAGCAGTACTTC.

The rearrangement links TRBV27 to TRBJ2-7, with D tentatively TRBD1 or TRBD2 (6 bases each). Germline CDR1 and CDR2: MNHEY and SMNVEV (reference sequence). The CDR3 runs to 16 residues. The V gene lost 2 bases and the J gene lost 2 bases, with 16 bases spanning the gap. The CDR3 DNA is TGTGCCAGCAGTTTACGGGGACTGGACAGTACCTACGAGCAGTACTTC. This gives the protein CASSLRGLDSTYEQYF.

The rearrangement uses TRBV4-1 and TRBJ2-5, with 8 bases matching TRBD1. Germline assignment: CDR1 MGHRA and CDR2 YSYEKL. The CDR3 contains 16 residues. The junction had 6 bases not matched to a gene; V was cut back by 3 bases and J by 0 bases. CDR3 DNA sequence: TGCGCCAGCAGCCACCAGACAGGGGTTTACCAAGAGACCCAGTACTTC. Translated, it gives CASSHQTGVYQETQYF.

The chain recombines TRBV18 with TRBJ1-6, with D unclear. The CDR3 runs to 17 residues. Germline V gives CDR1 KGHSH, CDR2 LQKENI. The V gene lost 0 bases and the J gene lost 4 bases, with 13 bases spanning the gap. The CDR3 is CASSPPGRAGYNSPLHF. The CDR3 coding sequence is TGTGCCAGCTCACCACCGGGGAGGGCAGGTTATAATTCACCCCTCCACTTT.